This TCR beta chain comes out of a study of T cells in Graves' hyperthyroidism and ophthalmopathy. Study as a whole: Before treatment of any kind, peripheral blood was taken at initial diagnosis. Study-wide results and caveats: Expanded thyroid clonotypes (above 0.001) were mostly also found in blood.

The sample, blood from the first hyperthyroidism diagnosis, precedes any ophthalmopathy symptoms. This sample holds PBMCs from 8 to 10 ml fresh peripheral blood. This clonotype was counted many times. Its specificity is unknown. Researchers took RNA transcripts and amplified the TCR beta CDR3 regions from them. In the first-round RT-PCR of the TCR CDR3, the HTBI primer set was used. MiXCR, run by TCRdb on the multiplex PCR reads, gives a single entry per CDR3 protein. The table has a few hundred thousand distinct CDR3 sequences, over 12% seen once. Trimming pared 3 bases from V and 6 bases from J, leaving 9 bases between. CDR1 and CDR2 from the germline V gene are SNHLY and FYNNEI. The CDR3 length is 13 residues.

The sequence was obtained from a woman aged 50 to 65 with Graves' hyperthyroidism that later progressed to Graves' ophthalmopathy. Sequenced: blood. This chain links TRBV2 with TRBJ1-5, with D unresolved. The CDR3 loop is CASSDRSGQPQHF. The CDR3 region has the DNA TGTGCCAGCAGTGACAGGAGCGGTCAGCCCCAGCATTTT.